The sequence of this T cell receptor beta chain was determined in a study of control samples from healthy donors and cancer patients. The CDR3 covers 15 residues. V lost 1 base, J lost 2 bases, and 11 bases lay in between. Germline-derived CDR1 and CDR2 are SGHVS and FQNEAQ. Measured with immunoSEQ multiplex PCR; TCRdb has only the in-frame clones, and not every one. The table lists 150,000 to 200,000 clones, roughly 92% of them singletons. The chain links TRBV7-8 to TRBJ1-2; TRBD1 is a possible D gene (6 bases). The receptor was isolated from a man aged 30-40 years in good health. Sequences were obtained from blood. The CDR3 region has the DNA TGTGCCAGCAGCTTAGTTACAGGGTCAAACTATGGCTACACCTTC. Protein sequence: CASSLVTGSNYGYTF.